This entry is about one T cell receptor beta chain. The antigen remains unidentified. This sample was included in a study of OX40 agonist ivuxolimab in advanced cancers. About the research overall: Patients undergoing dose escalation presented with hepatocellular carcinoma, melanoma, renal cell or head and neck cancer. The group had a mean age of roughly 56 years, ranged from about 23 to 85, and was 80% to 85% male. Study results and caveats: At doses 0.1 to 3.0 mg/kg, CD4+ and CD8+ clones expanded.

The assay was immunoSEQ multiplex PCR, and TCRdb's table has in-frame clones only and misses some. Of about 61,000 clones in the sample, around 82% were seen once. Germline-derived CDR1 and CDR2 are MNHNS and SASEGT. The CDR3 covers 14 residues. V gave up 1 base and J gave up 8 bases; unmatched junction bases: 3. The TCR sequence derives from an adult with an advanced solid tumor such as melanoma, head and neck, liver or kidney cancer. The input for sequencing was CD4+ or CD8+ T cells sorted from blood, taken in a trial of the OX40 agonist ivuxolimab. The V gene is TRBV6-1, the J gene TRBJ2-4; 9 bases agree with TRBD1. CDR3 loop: CASSEGQGGDIQYF. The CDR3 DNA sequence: TGTGCCAGCAGTGAAGGACAGGGGGGAGACATTCAGTACTTC.